Listed below are T cell receptor beta chains from one sample, sequenced in a study of cytomegalovirus exposure and HLA in healthy donors. Here immunoSEQ multiplex PCR was the method, and the copy in TCRdb shows in-frame clones only, minus some. The sample yields 150,000 to 200,000 clones, 60% to 80% seen once. Sequencing was done on a sample of PBMCs. The receptors stem from a woman aged 35 to 49 in good health and CMV-seronegative. CDR3s leave out the opening cysteine and the closing phenylalanine or tryptophan. Clone size is stated in some rows and not others, as once, few, many or a class when expanded.

cdr3_aa clone_size v_call
ASRFRDGGPEAF few TRBV19
ASSSSSYNEQF few TRBV7-2
ASSFATVYNEQF few TRBV5-8
ASSLLDSPSGEQY . TRBV7-2
ASSLGWRELTDTQY few TRBV27
ASRLAGVTDTQY . TRBV28
ASSLAGGYTGELF . TRBV28
ASSPLLSGKLF . TRBV9
ASSEAVTGYEKLF . TRBV6-1
ASSLGGRSSGANVLT . TRBV13
ASSQTQRGDTQY once TRBV7-8
ASTPGTASEKLF . TRBV2
AIRGGFSYNEQF . TRBV11-1
ASSPTNTGELF once TRBV11-2
ASSLQSRFGQETQY . TRBV7-6
ASSPGTTGNTIY . TRBV11-2
ASSGTGRSYNSPLH . TRBV19
SVDLCGRTNTGELF . TRBV29-1
ASTSKQGLTDTQY . TRBV6-5
ASTLQLAGLSYEQY hyperexpanded TRBV28